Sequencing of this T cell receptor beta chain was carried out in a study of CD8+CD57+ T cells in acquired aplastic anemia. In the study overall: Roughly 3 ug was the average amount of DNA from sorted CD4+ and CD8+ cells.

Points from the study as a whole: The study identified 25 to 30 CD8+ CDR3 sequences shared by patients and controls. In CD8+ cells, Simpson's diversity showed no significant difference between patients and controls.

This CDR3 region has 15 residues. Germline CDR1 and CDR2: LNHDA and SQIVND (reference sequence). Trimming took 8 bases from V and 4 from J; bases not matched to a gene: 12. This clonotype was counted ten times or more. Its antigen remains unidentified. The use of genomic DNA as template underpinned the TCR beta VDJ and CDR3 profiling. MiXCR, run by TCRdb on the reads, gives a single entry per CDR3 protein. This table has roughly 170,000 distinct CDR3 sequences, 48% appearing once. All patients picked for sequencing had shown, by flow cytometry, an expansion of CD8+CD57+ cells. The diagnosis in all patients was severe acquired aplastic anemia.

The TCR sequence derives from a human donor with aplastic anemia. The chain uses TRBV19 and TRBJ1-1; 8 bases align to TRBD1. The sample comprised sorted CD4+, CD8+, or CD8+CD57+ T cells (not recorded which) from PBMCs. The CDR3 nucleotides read TGTGCCAGTGTACGGGACAGGCATCAGGGCACTGAAGCTTTCTTT. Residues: CASVRDRHQGTEAFF.